This T cell receptor (beta chain) emerged from a study of blood T cell repertoires in COVID-19. Authors' processing steps: Estimation of nucleated cell counts was performed using reference gene primer amplification. Some clones are missing from TCRdb's copy, which holds only in-frame ones; the method was immunoSEQ multiplex PCR. For V, J and clone size, that table is used; D and trimming come from the DNA. The sample lists around 60,000 clones; 81% were seen once. In germline, CDR1 is MDHEN, CDR2 SYDVKM. The CDR3 runs to 13 residues. Trimming took 5 bases from V and 2 from J, leaving 9 bases between them.

Input material: peripheral blood. The TCR was taken from a woman of 80 years or more with active or convalescent COVID-19. This chain connects TRBV28 to TRBJ2-5; D is unclear. The CDR3 reads CASSTFGQETQYF. The DNA for the CDR3 is TGTGCCAGCAGTACCTTCGGGCAAGAGACCCAGTACTTC. The complete variable domain, with remaining parts taken from reference TRBV28 and TRBJ2-5, reads DVKVTQSSRYLVKRTGEKVFLECVQDMDHENMFWYRQDPGLGLRLIYFSYDVKMKEKGDIPEGYSVSREKKERFSLILESASTNQTSMYLCASSTFGQETQYFGPGTRLLVL.